These 18 T cell receptor beta chains were sequenced from one sample in a study of beta chain features in type 1 diabetes. cDNA synthesis used the whole RNA isolate, giving expressed TCRB sequences. TCRdb keeps only in-frame clones here, not all; method: immunoSEQ multiplex PCR. The sample consists of hundreds of thousands of clones, roughly an eighth of them appearing once. The sequenced material came from naive CD4+ T cells from blood. Receptors were obtained from a woman aged 40 to 49 in good health.

This clone was seen a handful of times. V is TRBV5-1 and J is TRBJ2-2, with 7 bases lining up with TRBD2. CDR1 and CDR2 from the germline V gene are SGHRS and YFSETQ. The length of the CDR3 is 16 residues. Trimming cost V 4 bases and J 1 base; bases outside gene matches: 7. CDR3 in DNA: TGCGCCAGCAGCCCCGGACTAGGAGAGAACACCGGGGAGCTGTTTTTT. It translates to CASSPGLGENTGELFF.

J is TRBJ1-2 and V is TRBV6-1, with D hard to call. The germline V gene has CDR1 MNHNS and CDR2 SASEGT. The CDR3 loop spans 12 amino acids. Trimming removed 8 bases from V and 5 bases from J, with 12 bases in between. CDR3 coding DNA: TGTGCCAGCGTCTTAGCGGATTATGGCTACACCTTC. The encoded protein is CASVLADYGYTF.

V and J are TRBV5-1 and TRBJ2-7, with 7 bases that match TRBD1. This CDR3 spans 15 amino acids. After removal of 5 bases from V and 0 bases from J, the junction contained 8 bases not matched to a gene. CDR1 SGHRS and CDR2 YFSETQ come from the germline V gene. As DNA, the CDR3 is TGCGCCAGCAGATCCGGGACAGATCCCTCCTACGAGCAGTACTTC. The encoded protein is CASRSGTDPSYEQYF.

This clone appeared a few times. The chain has TRBV7-2 and TRBJ1-5, with D perhaps TRBD1 (5 bases). The V end lost 0 bases, the J end lost 16 bases, and 16 bases lay between the germline ends. Germline V CDR1 and CDR2: SGHTA, FQGNSA. This CDR3 region has 13 residues. The CDR3 region has the DNA TGTGCCAGCAGCTTAGCGGTTGGACATTTTATCCATTTT. Protein: CASSLAVGHFIHF.

This rearrangement joins TRBV7-9 to TRBJ2-7; TRBD1 matches at 9 bases. The CDR3 runs 18 residues. After removal of 6 bases from V and 7 bases from J, the junction contained 22 bases not matched to a gene. Looked up from germline, CDR1 is SEHNR and CDR2 is FQNEAQ (reference sequence). This CDR3 is CASSLRTIPGTGRGEQYF. CDR3 DNA sequence: TGTGCCAGCAGTCTTAGGACCATTCCCGGGACAGGGCGAGGTGAGCAGTACTTC.

This clone has a handful of counts. The rearrangement links TRBV7-9 to TRBJ1-1, with 9 nucleotides matching TRBD1. Germline trimming cut 7 bases from V and 4 bases from J; bases unmatched to any gene: 7. The CDR3 spans 14 residues. In germline, CDR1 is SEHNR, CDR2 FQNEAQ (reference sequence). CDR3 in DNA: TGTGCCAGCAAAAATACAGGGGGCGGCACTGAAGCTTTCTTT. As protein: CASKNTGGGTEAFF.

The chain recombines TRBV7-8 with TRBJ2-1; TRBD2 aligns across 8 bases. There are 16 residues in the CDR3. J gave up 7 bases and V 0 bases, and 8 bases lay outside the gene matches. Germline CDR1 and CDR2: SGHVS and FQNEAQ. DNA for the CDR3: TGTGCCAGCAGCTTAGCTGGGACTAGGGGCCGGAATGAGCAGTTCTTC. Translation: CASSLAGTRGRNEQFF. Complete variable domain (other parts from reference TRBV7-8 and TRBJ2-1): GAGVSQSPRYKVAKRGQDVALRCDPISGHVSLFWYQQALGQGPEFLTYFQNEAQLDKSGLPSDRFFAERPEGSVSTLKIQRTQQEDSAVYLCASSLAGTRGRNEQFFGPGTRLTVL.

This clone was seen only a few times. The chain joins TRBV7-9 to TRBJ2-3; TRBD2 aligns across 11 bases. The CDR3 runs to 15 residues. The germline V gene has CDR1 SEHNR and CDR2 FQNEAQ (reference sequence). Trimming cost V 10 bases and J 6 bases; bases outside gene matches: 12. CDR3 sequence (DNA): TGTGCCATTTACGCTAGCGGGGGGATCATGGATACGCAGTATTTT. Its protein is CAIYASGGIMDTQYF.

This clone has a handful of counts. The chain employs TRBV11-2 and TRBJ2-7; D remains unclear. The germline V and J ends were trimmed by 6 bases and 6 bases, with 12 bases remaining between them. The V gene's germline CDR1 is SGHAT and CDR2 FQNNGV. CDR3 length: 12 residues. CDR3 DNA sequence: TGTGCCAGCAGTAGAGGCGTAGGCGAGCAGTACTTC. Encoded protein: CASSRGVGEQYF.

This clone was observed a handful of times. The DNA for the CDR3 is TGTGCCAGCAGTGAATTTGGGGGGGCAACGAACACTGAAGCTTTCTTT. Translation gives CASSEFGGATNTEAFF. The chain is built from TRBV25-1 and TRBJ1-1; tentative D call: TRBD1 (6 bases). CDR1 is MGHDK and CDR2 is SYGVNS in the germline V gene. This CDR3 has 16 residues. V was cut by 1 base and J by 1 base, with 13 bases left in between.

CDR3 sequence reads: CASSHRTGSNYGYTF. The CDR3 DNA sequence: TGTGCCAGCAGCCATCGGACAGGGTCTAACTATGGCTACACCTTC. The gene calls are TRBV5-8 and TRBJ1-2; 8 bases match TRBD1. The germline CDR1 and CDR2 sequences are SGHTS and YDEGEE. The CDR3 is 15 residues long. V shed 4 bases, J shed 0 bases, and the junction held 5 bases outside the gene matches.

The sample holds a few counts of this clone. This chain links TRBV9 with TRBJ2-3; tentatively, D is TRBD2 (7 bases). CDR3 size: 17 residues. V gave up 2 bases and J gave up 0 bases, with 16 bases separating them. Germline V gene sequence: CDR1 SGDLS, CDR2 YYNGEE. CDR3 protein: CASSVASGGLSTDTQYF. CDR3 bases: TGTGCCAGCAGCGTTGCTTCGGGGGGCCTGAGCACAGATACGCAGTATTTT.

This clone was counted a few times. The gene calls are TRBV5-4 and TRBJ2-3; possible D gene TRBD2, 7 bases. The germline V and J ends were trimmed by 2 bases and 2 bases, with 12 bases remaining between them. Germline V gene data show CDR1 as SGHNT and CDR2 as YYREEE (reference sequence). The length of the CDR3 is 15 residues. The CDR3 DNA reads as TGTGCCAGCAGCTTTCGGGCGGGGGCCACAGATACGCAGTATTTT. Protein product: CASSFRAGATDTQYF. Variable domain in full (rest from reference TRBV5-4 and TRBJ2-3): ETGVTQSPTHLIKTRGQQVTLRCSSQSGHNTVSWYQQALGQGPQFIFQYYREEENGRGNFPPRFSGLQFPNYSSELNVNALELDDSALYLCASSFRAGATDTQYFGPGTRLTVL.

V gene TRBV29-1 combines with J gene TRBJ1-6; 7 bases agree with TRBD1. CDR1 and CDR2 from the germline V gene are SQVTM and ANQGSEA. The V gene end was trimmed by 8 bases and the J gene end by 5 bases; junction bases not matched to a gene: 15. This CDR3 comprises 16 residues. The DNA of the CDR3 is TGCAGCCTCCGACCTAAAGGGGGCGGGAATAATTCACCCCTCCACTTT. Translation: CSLRPKGGGNNSPLHF. The full variable domain, in which reference TRBV29-1 and TRBJ1-6 provide the parts outside the CDR3, is SAVISQKPSRDICQRGTSLTIQCQVDSQVTMMFWYRQQPGQSLTLIATANQGSEATYESGFVIDKFPISRPNLTFSTLTVSNMSPEDSSIYLCSLRPKGGGNNSPLHFGNGTRLTVT.

This clone was observed at least ten times. The chain is built from TRBV7-2 and TRBJ2-7, with D possibly TRBD2 on 6 matching bases. This CDR3 comprises 13 residues. CDR1 and CDR2 (germline): SGHTA, FQGNSA. V lost 10 bases and J 3 bases, leaving 16 bases between the germline ends. CDR3 protein: CATSAAGNYEQYF. CDR3 bases: TGTGCCACCAGTGCGGCGGGAAACTACGAGCAGTACTTC.

This clone was picked up one time. The genes are TRBV10-1 and TRBJ2-3; 7 positions agree with TRBD2. The ends lost 4 bases at V and 6 bases at J; junction bases unmatched: 10. This CDR3 region has 15 residues. The germline V gene encodes CDR1 WNHNN and CDR2 SYGVQD (reference sequence). The CDR3 loop reads CASSGGGTTEDTQYF. CDR3 nucleotide sequence: TGCGCCAGCAGTGGGGGGGGTACCACCGAGGATACGCAGTATTTT.

This clone was observed a handful of times. The chain uses TRBV7-2 and TRBJ1-2, with a possible D match to TRBD1 (6 bases). Germline V gives CDR1 SGHTA, CDR2 FQGNSA. Trimming took 5 bases from V and 5 from J, leaving 18 bases between them. The CDR3 consists of 15 residues. CDR3 in amino acids: CASSNARGAGYGYTF. DNA of the CDR3: TGTGCCAGCAGCAACGCTCGGGGGGCTGGGTATGGCTACACCTTC.

This clone was counted between two and nine times. The V gene is TRBV6-6, the J gene TRBJ1-3; D unresolved. Trimming took 6 bases from V and 0 from J, leaving 9 bases between them. This CDR3 has 14 residues. The germline gives CDR1 MNHNY, CDR2 SVGAGI (reference sequence). The CDR3 is CASSPDSSGNTIYF. CDR3 nucleotide sequence: TGTGCCAGCAGCCCCGACTCCTCTGGAAACACCATATATTTT.